A single sample is the source of the 9 T cell receptor beta chains below, sequenced in a study of CD8+CD57+ T cells in acquired aplastic anemia. TCR beta VDJ and CDR3 profiles were obtained from a genomic DNA template. From the reads, TCRdb called clonotypes with MiXCR, one entry per CDR3 protein. The sample has just over 400,000 distinct CDR3 sequences; approximately 70% are singletons. Sample: sorted CD4+, CD8+, or CD8+CD57+ T cells (not recorded which) from PBMCs. All receptors come from a human donor in good health, serving as a control.

Concerning this clonotype: One end of the junction does not line up with germline, which may come from a read error. The CDR3 coding sequence is TGTGCCAGCACCTTAGCGGGGGCCGCCAATCACCTCGAGCATTTT. It yields the protein CASTLAGAANHLEHF. V gene TRBV7-2 combines with J gene TRBJ1-5; D might be TRBD1 (6 bases). The CDR3 is 15 residues long. CDR1 is SGHTA, CDR2 FQGNSA, per germline. Full variable domain (missing parts from reference TRBV7-2 and TRBJ1-5): GAGVSQSPSNKVTEKGKDVELRCDPISGHTALYWYRQSLGQGLEFLIYFQGNSAPDKSGLPSDRFSAERTGGSVSTLTIQRTQQEDSAVYLCASTLAGAANHLEHFGDGTRLSIL.

Remarks on this clonotype: Relative to the germline gene, one junction end is altered; a read error may explain this. CDR3 protein: CASSSQRRDYGHTF. The CDR3 nucleotides are TGTGCCAGCAGCTCGCAACGCAGAGACTATGGCCACACCTTT. The chain links TRBV7-2 to TRBJ1-5; no clear D gene. This CDR3 is 14 amino acids long. CDR1 and CDR2 (germline): SGHTA, FQGNSA.

This clonotype has only one observation. This chain joins TRBV12-3 or TRBV12-4 and TRBJ1-4; 10 positions agree with TRBD1. The J segment lost 7 bases and the V segment lost 4 bases, leaving 3 bases of the junction unmatched. This CDR3 comprises 14 residues. The CDR3 sequence is CASSSTGGGEKLFF. The CDR3 bases are TGTGCCAGCAGTTCGACAGGGGGCGGTGAAAAACTGTTTTTT.

This chain links TRBV19 with TRBJ1-6, with D uncertain. The germline V gene encodes CDR1 LNHDA and CDR2 SQIVND (reference sequence). The CDR3 totals 16 residues. V was cut by 9 bases and J by 0 bases, with 15 bases left in between. CDR3 sequence (DNA): TGTGCCAGCTCCCACATCGGGAGCTCCTATAATTCACCCCTCCACTTT. Its translation is CASSHIGSSYNSPLHF.

Concerning this clonotype: Likely a read error: the CDR3 ends without its conserved phenylalanine or tryptophan. The DNA is omitted, as the CDR3 cannot be located on it reliably, and the CDR3 follows TCRdb's listing. This rearrangement joins TRBV7-9 to TRBJ1-6. The length of the CDR3 is 10 amino acids, counting both ends. Germline CDR1 reads SEHNR; CDR2 reads FQNEAQ (reference sequence). The CDR3 sequence is CASSNSRRHS.

The CDR3 is CASSLGGPSVIEQFF. In nucleotides, the CDR3 is TGTGCCAGCAGCTTAGGGGGGCCTAGCGTTATCGAGCAGTTCTTC. This chain connects TRBV7-6 to TRBJ2-1; D possibly matches TRBD1 or TRBD2 (6 bases each). Germline V gene data show CDR1 as SGHVS and CDR2 as FNYEAQ. V shed 1 base and J shed 10 bases, with 17 bases lying between them. The CDR3 has 15 residues.

V usage is TRBV12-3 or TRBV12-4 and J usage is TRBJ2-7; D is possibly TRBD1 (5 bases). The CDR3 extends over 15 amino acids. V lost 3 bases and J lost 0, with 12 bases in between. The CDR3 DNA is TGTGCCAGCAGTTTTATAGCAGGGATCTCCTACGAGCAGTACTTC. This gives the protein CASSFIAGISYEQYF.

The chain is built from TRBV7-2 and TRBJ1-2, with D maybe TRBD1 (5 bases). The germline CDR1 and CDR2 sequences are SGHTA and FQGNSA. V was clipped by 2 bases and J by 14 bases, with 24 bases between them. CDR3 size: 15 residues. The DNA for the CDR3 is TGTGCCAGCAGCTTATACGGGGACGGGCGGCGATACGAGACCTTC. Amino acid sequence: CASSLYGDGRRYETF.

On this clonotype itself: A much larger clone is a single base away; this may be a read error. This rearrangement joins TRBV7-2 to TRBJ1-2; a weak D match, TRBD1 (5 bases). The CDR3 contains 14 residues. The ends were cut back, 2 bases at V and 3 bases at J, with 10 bases in the middle. CDR1 and CDR2 (germline): SGHTA, FQGNSA. The CDR3 sequence is CASSLCGGYYGYTF. In nucleotides, the CDR3 is TGTGCCAGCAGCTTATGTGGGGGGTACTATGGCTACACCTTC.